This TCR beta chain derives from a study of cytomegalovirus exposure and HLA in healthy donors (dated by TCRdb to about 2017). Some background on the complete study: An earlier analysis of approximately 640 of the donors reported 250 to 300 Gb of sequence data and 120 million or so unique TCR beta sequences from around 200 million T cells. Both class I and class II loci were covered by HLA typing, at four-digit resolution. Donor age, sex, ethnicity and CMV serostatus were collected together with the repertoire data. Roughly 300 gigabases of sequencing data and tens of millions of unique TCR sequences made up an early release that covered 500 to 700 HLA-typed donors. A later genetic analysis took genome-wide SNP genotypes for about 55% of the 666 donors and used that subset as a discovery cohort. Typing coverage differed by locus: A, B, C, DRB1 and DQB1 were typed in roughly 620-630 donors, DQA1 in approximately 520, DPA1 in nearly 610, and DPB1 in 472. Across roughly 420 genotyped donors of the cohort, an average of about 240,000 unique TCR beta nucleotide sequences per donor were sequenced, and 15% to 20% of those sequences were non-productive. In a later analysis, previously published TCR beta repertoires from 600 to 850 donors were re-analyzed and high-resolution HLA genotyping was added so that TCR occurrence patterns could be studied. About five DR-DQ haplotypes were handled as single units for association and clustering because linkage in the cohort was strong. The genetic ancestry cluster associated with self-reported Caucasian donors included around four fifths of the 398 genotyped donors. The study used immunosequencing to profile the T cell repertoires of 600 to 850 subjects and linked those repertoires to cytomegalovirus serostatus. The study combined high-throughput TCR immunosequencing, statistical association of individual TCRs with disease status, and machine learning to predict cytomegalovirus infection status. Rather than using new phenotypic data, the later analysis identified candidate immune exposures from TCR beta sequences and from how often those sequences occurred across donors. The study aimed to test whether cataloging public T cell receptors could reveal signatures of past pathogen exposure. In addition to the first cohort of around 670 subjects, a separate validation cohort of around 110 different subjects was used. Every discovery cohort repertoire had been produced on one sequencing platform. An earlier analysis of 450 to 750 of the donors used high-throughput TCR beta sequencing to judge whether each TCR beta V gene segment behaved as functional or pseudogenic.

Results the study describes overall, beyond this receptor: A few of the identified cytomegalovirus-associated TCR beta chains were confirmed in vitro to be specific for cytomegalovirus antigens. The cohort was sequenced for TCR beta chains only, and without alpha or paired-chain data the features that could be detected were limited. Broadly in line with IMGT annotations, most TCR beta V segments showed up in productive rearrangements about 87% or about 30% of the time in an earlier analysis of several hundred of the donors. V-gene and J-gene trimming of TCR beta chains was associated with a missense DCLRE1C variant in a later genetic analysis, and the association was replicated in an independent cohort. Correlated functional status among segregating V segments might reflect linkage disequilibrium, but an unknown experimental factor could not be ruled out. A cluster of highly shared sequence variants was judged likely to represent a technical artifact of the sequencing pipeline. According to a later analysis, TCR association rates differed among HLA loci, with DRB1 alleles showing the most associated TCRs and HLA-C alleles showing the fewest. In the study, some 160 TCR beta chains were listed as associated with cytomegalovirus. Approximately 16 rarely observed V segments, including chromosome 9 orphons, were excluded from the earlier analysis of a few hundred of the donors because counts were too low. Most CMV-associated TCR beta chains appeared to be HLA-restricted in a later analysis, and the HLA associations seemed to be driven largely by CMV exposure. A later analysis reported that several top co-occurrence clusters appeared linked to parvovirus B19, influenza, CMV and Epstein-Barr virus. The classifier was reported to diagnose cytomegalovirus status with high specificity and sensitivity in both the original and validation cohorts. Presence/absence analyses assumed roughly uniform sequencing depth across donors, an assumption that may not hold. Specific HLA alleles were associated with 15,000 to 20,000 TCR beta sequences at a false discovery rate of 0.05 in a later analysis. The authors suggested that the approach could potentially be extended to other disease states and immunological phenotypes. CMV serostatus was the only immune exposure information available for the cohort. Most TCR sequences were observed very rarely across donors, whereas some public TCRs were present in many individuals. In a later genetic analysis, fewer N-insertions in productive TCRs were reported among donors in an Asian-associated ancestry cluster than the roughly 640-donor mean. A later analysis found that HLA-associated TCR beta chains were more clonally expanded and had lower generation probabilities than equally common non-associated chains. When HLA alleles, especially DR and DQ, strongly co-occurred, TCR associations were difficult to assign to individual alleles. Because HLA typing was missing for some donors at each locus, association tests included only the typed subset. A further reported finding was that TCR beta sequences accurately predicted the HLA-A and HLA-B alleles for most subjects in the first cohort.

The library was generated by the immunoSEQ multiplex PCR assay. For the multiplex PCR, a mixture combining 60 forward primers for TCR Vbeta segments and 13 reverse primers for TCR Jbeta segments was used. The CDR3 region of rearranged TCR beta genes was amplified from genomic DNA by a multiplex PCR assay. On the Illumina HiSeq System, the amplified TCR beta libraries were sequenced as 87-base-pair reads. Processing in the source paper ran as follows. Across the 500 to 700 repertoires, a later analysis counted about 81 million unique TCR beta chains, approximately 10 million of which were shared by at least two donors. To remove PCR and sequencing errors, raw reads were error-corrected and collapsed into unique sequences using a nearest-neighbor algorithm that merged closely related sequences. To assign V, D and J gene segments, CDR3 sequences were aligned to IMGT reference sequences. For a sequence to be retained, a match of at least six nucleotides was required to both a V gene segment and a J gene segment. A rearrangement counted as productive if the CDR3 had no stop codons and remained in frame with V and J, and every other rearrangement counted as non-productive. Following IMGT convention, CDR3 was defined as the stretch from the second conserved V-encoded cysteine up to the conserved J-encoded phenylalanine. In an earlier analysis of approximately 500 of the donors, sequences lacking an unambiguous match to a single V gene segment were excluded. An earlier analysis of roughly 590 of the donors called V segments functional above 56.7% productive rearrangements and segregating when the between-donor standard deviation exceeded 5%. A statistical classification framework was developed to diagnose cytomegalovirus status using the catalog of TCR beta chain sequences. A later analysis assigned V and J genes by comparing TCR nucleotide sequences with IMGT/GENE-DB human TR gene sequences. In a later analysis, CDR3 sequences and most-parsimonious VDJ recombination scenarios were assigned using the TCRdist pipeline. In a later analysis, every TCR beta chain was defined by the combination of its CDR3 amino acid sequence and its V-gene family, and reads without a unique V-gene family were dropped. In a later analysis, nearly 600 highly shared, low-generation-probability nucleotide sequences were removed to address suspected cross-contamination and a sequencing artifact. A later analysis calculated a clonal expansion index for each public chain from normalized within-repertoire ranks of inferred template counts. Generation probabilities in a later analysis came from a VDJ recombination model fitted to out-of-frame rearrangements, and those results were checked against IGoR. A later analysis scored TCR-TCR, TCR-HLA and TCR-CMV co-occurrence with hypergeometric tests, applying a repertoire-size bias correction to TCR pairs. A later analysis estimated false discovery rates by permuting HLA or CMV assignments 20 times. In a later analysis, co-occurring TCRs were grouped using DBSCAN, with TCRdist sequence similarity added in when clustering inside HLA-allele-positive subsets. Co-occurrence clustering excluded repertoires with fewer than 30,000 or more than 120,000 public chains, plus five with anomalous nucleotide sharing. The table was pulled from immuneACCESS by TCRdb, which kept in-frame rearrangements only. Such tables lose some clones; where checked, under half of the loss comes from unresolved V genes, and the rest has no known cause. V and J calls and clone size are as listed in that table; D and trimming were resolved from the DNA. This sample holds more than 95,000 clones; about 77% were observed only once. Under 13% of the sample lies in the top ten.

Concerning this clone: Its antigen is still unknown. Base qualities are missing; no much larger clone stands one base away. Additional DNA sequences in this sample encode the identical CDR3.

The cohort was made up of 666 healthy bone marrow donors. Cohort members were all nominally healthy when sampled, although unrecorded immune exposures were likely present. The donor was CMV seropositive and was included in the group of 250 to 350 seropositive cohort members. A peripheral blood sample was provided by each donor, and peripheral blood mononuclear cells were used for TCR beta sequencing. Genomic DNA extraction from the blood cell samples was performed with the Qiagen DNeasy Blood Extraction Kit. The specimen was PBMCs. This clonotype was obtained from a young woman in good health and CMV-seropositive.

In nucleotides, the sequence is TGTGCCAGCAGTTTAGGACAGAACACCGGGGAGCTGTTTTTT. Translated, this is CASSLGQNTGELFF. The rearrangement combines TRBV28 with TRBJ2-2; the D gene is perhaps TRBD1, from 5 matching bases. The germline ends are 5 bases apart after V is trimmed by 2 bases and J by 1 base. The CDR3 covers 14 residues, taking in both the cysteine and the phenylalanine. The read is trimmed to its CDR3 DNA, 42 bases read in frame from base 1. The germline V gene supplies CDR1 MDHEN and CDR2 SYDVKM.